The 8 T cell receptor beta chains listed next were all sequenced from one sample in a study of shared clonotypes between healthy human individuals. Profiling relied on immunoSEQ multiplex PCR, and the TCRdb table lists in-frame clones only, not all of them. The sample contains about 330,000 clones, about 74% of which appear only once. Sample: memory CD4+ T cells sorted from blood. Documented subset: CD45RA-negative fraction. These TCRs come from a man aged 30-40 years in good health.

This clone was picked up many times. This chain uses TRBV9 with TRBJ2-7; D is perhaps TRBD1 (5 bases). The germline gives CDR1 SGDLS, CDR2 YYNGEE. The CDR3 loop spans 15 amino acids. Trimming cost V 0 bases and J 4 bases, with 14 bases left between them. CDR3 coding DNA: TGTGCCAGCAGCGTAGGGACCACTCAGGGATACGAGCAGTACTTC. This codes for CASSVGTTQGYEQYF.

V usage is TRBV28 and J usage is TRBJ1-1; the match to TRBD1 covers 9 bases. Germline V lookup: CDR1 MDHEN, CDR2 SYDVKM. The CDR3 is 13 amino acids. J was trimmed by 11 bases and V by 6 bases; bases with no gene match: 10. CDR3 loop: CASRDFPGQGAFF. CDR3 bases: TGTGCCAGCAGAGACTTCCCGGGACAGGGTGCTTTCTTT.

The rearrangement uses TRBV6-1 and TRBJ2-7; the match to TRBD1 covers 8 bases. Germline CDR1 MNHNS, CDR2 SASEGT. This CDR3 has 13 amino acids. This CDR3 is CASSVTLQGEASV. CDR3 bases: TGTGCCAGCAGTGTGACACTACAGGGGGAGGCTTCTGTC.

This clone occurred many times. CDR3 sequence: CASKDSPTDTQYF. The DNA for the CDR3 is TGTGCCAGTAAGGACAGTCCCACAGATACGCAGTATTTT. The chain joins TRBV19 to TRBJ2-3; D might be TRBD1 (6 bases). Trimming pared 7 bases from V and 2 bases from J, leaving 10 bases between. The CDR3 is made up of 13 amino acids. Germline V gives CDR1 LNHDA, CDR2 SQIVND (reference sequence).

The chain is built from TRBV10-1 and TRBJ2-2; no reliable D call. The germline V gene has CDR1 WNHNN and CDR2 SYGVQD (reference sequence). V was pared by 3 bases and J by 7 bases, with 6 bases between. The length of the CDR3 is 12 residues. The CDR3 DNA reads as TGCGCCAGCAGTGATCCTTTCGGGGAGCTGTTTTTT. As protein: CASSDPFGELFF.

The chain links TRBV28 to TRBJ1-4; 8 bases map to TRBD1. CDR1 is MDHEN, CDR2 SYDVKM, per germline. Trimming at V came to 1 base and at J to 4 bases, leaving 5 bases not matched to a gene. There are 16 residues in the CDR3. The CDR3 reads CASSLSGQAFNEKLFF. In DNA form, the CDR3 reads TGTGCCAGCAGTTTATCGGGACAGGCTTTTAATGAAAAACTGTTTTTT.

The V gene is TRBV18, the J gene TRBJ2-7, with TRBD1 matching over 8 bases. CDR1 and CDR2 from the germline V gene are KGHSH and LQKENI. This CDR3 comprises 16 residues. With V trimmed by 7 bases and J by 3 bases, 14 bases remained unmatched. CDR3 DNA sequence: TGTGCCAGCTTTCTCATGCCGGGACAGGAGAACTACGAGCAGTACTTC. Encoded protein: CASFLMPGQENYEQYF. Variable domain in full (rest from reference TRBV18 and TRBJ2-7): NAGVMQNPRHLVRRRGQEARLRCSPMKGHSHVYWYRQLPEEGLKFMVYLQKENIIDESGMPKERFSAEFPKEGPSILRIQQVVRGDSAAYFCASFLMPGQENYEQYFGPGTRLTVT.

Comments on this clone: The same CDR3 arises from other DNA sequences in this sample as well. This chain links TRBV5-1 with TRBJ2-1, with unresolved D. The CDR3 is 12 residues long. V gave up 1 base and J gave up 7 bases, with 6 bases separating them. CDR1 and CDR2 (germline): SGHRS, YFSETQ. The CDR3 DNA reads TGCGCCAGCAGCTTGCCCGGGAATGAGCAGTTCTTC. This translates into CASSLPGNEQFF.